The clone carrying this T cell receptor beta chain was seen at least ten times. Its antigen is currently unknown. Other DNA sequences in the sample encode the same CDR3. The data originate from a study of metastatic and nonmetastatic thyroid tumors. Study in general: Repertoires were compared across blood and tumor or nodule tissue from malignant and benign thyroid patients.

None of the patients had undergone any treatment ahead of thyroid surgery. Authors' data handling: To classify distant metastasis in papillary thyroid cancer, a model was built from CDR3 differences across clinicopathological groups. TCRdb reanalyzed the PCR reads via MiXCR. The V and J calls reflect TCRdb's pipeline rather than the authors' work. The sample lists 70,000 or so clones; approximately 15% were seen once. This CDR3 region has 13 residues. V shed 10 bases and J shed 1 base, with 13 bases lying between them. Germline CDR1 and CDR2: WSHSY and SAAADI. Study-wide findings and caveats: Reportedly, malignant thyroid tumors had significantly higher TCR beta diversity than benign nodules, in blood and tumor.

Sequencing used blood. The clonotype was recovered from a male donor with papillary thyroid cancer or a benign thyroid nodule (not recorded which). Some clones in this sample may be carry-over from other donors' samples. The rearrangement uses TRBV10-2 and TRBJ1-1, with D hard to call. The CDR3 region is CATLQLGNTEAFF. The DNA of the CDR3 is TGCGCCACTCTCCAATTGGGGAACACTGAAGCTTTCTTT.